The 23 T cell receptor beta chains below come from one sample, sequenced in a study of siplizumab effects on memory and regulatory T cells. The protocol was immunoSEQ multiplex PCR, while the TCRdb copy is restricted to in-frame clones and leaves out a portion. The sample carries some 75,000 clones, 93% recorded once. Sequenced input: CD8+ T cells sorted from blood. All receptors come from a human donor in good health.

The rearrangement links TRBV6-5 to TRBJ2-1; D might be TRBD1 or TRBD2, each matching 6 bases. V was clipped by 2 bases and J by 10 bases, with 15 bases between them. The CDR3 is made up of 14 amino acids. Germline CDR1 is MNHEY and CDR2 is SVGAGI. CDR3 in DNA: TGTGCCAGCAGTTACGGGGGGCTCCCGGACGAGCAGTTCTTC. This gives the protein CASSYGGLPDEQFF.

The chain employs TRBV7-2 and TRBJ2-1; 12 bases match TRBD2. In germline, CDR1 is SGHTA, CDR2 FQGNSA. V was pared by 5 bases and J by 5 bases, with 7 bases of the junction left unmatched. The CDR3 has 16 amino acids. CDR3 sequence reads: CASSATLAGGNNEQFF. The CDR3 DNA is TGTGCCAGCAGCGCAACCCTAGCGGGGGGGAACAATGAGCAGTTCTTC.

V and J are TRBV6-4 and TRBJ2-2, with 12 bases fitting TRBD2. The CDR3 covers 15 residues. Germline CDR1 reads MRHNA; CDR2 reads SNTAGT. The J segment lost 3 bases and the V segment lost 6 bases, leaving 2 bases of the junction unmatched. CDR3 sequence: CASRTSGGDTGELFF. The CDR3 coding sequence is TGTGCCAGCAGGACTAGCGGGGGTGACACCGGGGAGCTGTTTTTT.

The rearrangement uses TRBV4-3 and TRBJ2-5; 14 bases align to TRBD2. Germline V gene sequence: CDR1 LGHNA, CDR2 YSLEER. V gave up 4 bases and J gave up 5 bases; unmatched junction bases: 3. CDR3 length: 15 amino acids. CDR3 nucleotides: TGCGCCAGCAGCCCCAGACTAGCGGGGGGGGAGACCCAGTACTTC. Its translation is CASSPRLAGGETQYF.

J is TRBJ1-2 and V is TRBV4-3, with D possibly matching TRBD1 (5 bases). CDR1 is LGHNA, CDR2 YSLEER, per germline. V was pared by 1 base and J by 4 bases, with 13 bases between. The CDR3 length is 15 residues. CDR3 amino acids: CASSQGQGRFYGYTF. The CDR3 DNA reads TGCGCCAGCAGCCAAGGGCAGGGTAGATTCTATGGCTACACCTTC.

V gene TRBV7-8 combines with J gene TRBJ1-2, with D maybe TRBD1 (5 bases). The CDR3 runs 14 residues. With 1 base removed from V and 5 bases from J, the gap between germline ends came to 11 bases. From germline, CDR1 is SGHVS and CDR2 FQNEAQ. The CDR3 here is CASSLERGRYGYTF. CDR3 DNA sequence: TGTGCCAGCAGCTTAGAGAGGGGCCGGTATGGCTACACCTTC. Full variable domain (missing parts from reference TRBV7-8 and TRBJ1-2): GAGVSQSPRYKVAKRGQDVALRCDPISGHVSLFWYQQALGQGPEFLTYFQNEAQLDKSGLPSDRFFAERPEGSVSTLKIQRTQQEDSAVYLCASSLERGRYGYTFGSGTRLTVV.

The rearrangement uses TRBV27 and TRBJ1-5, with D possibly being TRBD1 (5 bases). The CDR3 covers 14 residues. V was trimmed by 0 bases and J by 5 bases, leaving 8 bases between them. Germline assignment: CDR1 MNHEY and CDR2 SMNVEV (reference sequence). Written as DNA, the CDR3 is TGTGCCAGCAGTTTATCCGGGGGTGATCAGCCCCAGCATTTT. Its protein product is CASSLSGGDQPQHF.

This chain connects TRBV10-3 to TRBJ2-3; 11 nucleotides agree with TRBD2. The CDR3 has 18 residues. After removal of 0 bases from V and 2 bases from J, the junction contained 7 bases not matched to a gene. CDR1 and CDR2 (germline): ENHRY, SYGVKD. The CDR3 DNA is TGTGCCATCAGTGAGTCGGGGCTAGCGGGGGGATCCACAGATACGCAGTATTTT. The encoded protein is CAISESGLAGGSTDTQYF.

This CDR3 is CASSRAQEGGEKLFF. The CDR3 nucleotides are TGCGCCAGCAGCCGGGCCCAGGAAGGGGGTGAAAAACTGTTTTTT. The genes are TRBV4-1 and TRBJ1-4, with a possible D match to TRBD1 (6 bases). The germline V gene encodes CDR1 MGHRA and CDR2 YSYEKL. Trimming took off 4 bases at V and 7 bases at J, with 16 bases between the two ends. The CDR3 sequence is 15 residues long.

J is TRBJ2-1 and V is TRBV27; TRBD2 aligns across 10 bases. V was clipped by 3 bases and J by 8 bases; unmatched bases: 13. The V gene's germline CDR1 is MNHEY and CDR2 SMNVEV (reference sequence). The CDR3 consists of 17 residues. CDR3 protein: CASSFPPVVAGGYEQFF. Here the CDR3 DNA reads TGTGCCAGCAGTTTCCCTCCGGTGGTAGCGGGGGGTTATGAGCAGTTCTTC.

This chain connects TRBV6-6 to TRBJ1-2, with D uncertain. Germline loops: CDR1 MNHNY, CDR2 SVGAGI (reference sequence). The CDR3 has 15 residues. V lost 1 base and J lost 3, with 12 bases in between. The CDR3 DNA reads TGTGCCAGCAGTTACTTGTCCCTGAGGGACTATGGCTACACCTTC. Amino acid sequence: CASSYLSLRDYGYTF.

The V gene is TRBV4-1, the J gene TRBJ1-6, with 7 bases aligning to TRBD1. V lost 1 base, J lost 8 bases, and 5 bases stayed unmatched. The CDR3 totals 15 residues. Germline CDR1 MGHRA, CDR2 YSYEKL. The CDR3 reads CASSQVGRGDSPLHF. The DNA for the CDR3 is TGCGCCAGCAGCCAAGTGGGCAGGGGGGATTCACCCCTCCACTTT.

This clone showed up just once. The chain links TRBV15 to TRBJ2-5; no firm D call. The V gene's germline CDR1 is LNHNV and CDR2 YYDKDF (reference sequence). CDR3 length equals 14 residues. Trimming shortened V by 4 bases and J by 2 bases, and 11 bases separated the two germline ends. The CDR3, as DNA: TGTGCCACCAGCACCGGGCCAACACAAGAGACCCAGTACTTC. This codes for CATSTGPTQETQYF.

The chain employs TRBV7-5 and TRBJ2-5; TRBD2 is the table's D call and was not checked against the DNA. TRBV7-5 is described as a pseudogene. The CDR3 runs 13 residues. In DNA, the CDR3 is TGTGTCAGAAGCTTGGAGCGGGCGGAGACCCAGTACTTC. It encodes CVRSLERAETQYF.

The chain is built from TRBV5-1 and TRBJ2-7, with D perhaps matching TRBD1 or TRBD2 (6 bases each). Trimming removed 0 bases at V and 3 bases at J, with 13 bases between. The CDR3 covers 15 residues. Germline V gene data show CDR1 as SGHRS and CDR2 as YFSETQ. CDR3 bases: TGCGCCAGCAGCTTGGACGGGGGCCCATACTACGAGCAGTACTTC. Residues: CASSLDGGPYYEQYF.

V and J are TRBV19 and TRBJ2-7; 9 nucleotides line up with TRBD1. CDR3 size: 13 residues. The ends lost 7 bases at V and 5 bases at J; junction bases unmatched: 6. Germline assignment: CDR1 LNHDA and CDR2 SQIVND (reference sequence). The CDR3 region is CASNPGQGNEQYF. CDR3 nucleotides: TGTGCCAGTAACCCGGGACAGGGTAACGAGCAGTACTTC.

The chain couples TRBV9 to TRBJ2-5; the D gene is possibly TRBD1 (7 bases). Germline CDR1 SGDLS, CDR2 YYNGEE. V was pared by 0 bases and J by 5 bases, with 11 bases between. The CDR3 sequence is 14 residues long. The CDR3, as DNA: TGTGCCAGCAGCGTAGGGTCAGGGGGGGAGACCCAGTACTTC. The encoded protein is CASSVGSGGETQYF.

In this sample, this clone turned up once. CDR3 protein: CASSSRQGSNQPQHF. Here the CDR3 DNA reads TGTGCCAGCAGCTCCCGACAGGGTAGCAATCAGCCCCAGCATTTT. The genes are TRBV13 and TRBJ1-5; 7 bases agree with TRBD1. The germline gives CDR1 PRHDT, CDR2 FYEKMQ (reference sequence). V shed 4 bases and J 0 bases; nucleotides not matched to a gene: 3. The CDR3 extends over 15 amino acids.

The chain links TRBV6-1 to TRBJ2-7; D possibly uses TRBD1 or TRBD2 (5 bases each). The CDR3 spans 15 residues. Between the trimmed V and J ends, which lost 3 bases and 2 bases, there was a span of 14 bases. Germline CDR1 and CDR2: MNHNS and SASEGT. CDR3 bases: TGTGCCAGCAGTGAGGCCGGGACCTTCACCTACGAGCAGTACTTC. It codes for CASSEAGTFTYEQYF.

This clone occurred once. The genes are TRBV5-6 and TRBJ2-2; D not certain. V was shortened by 2 bases and J by 2 bases, with 7 bases between the two germline ends. The germline V gene has CDR1 SGHDT and CDR2 YYEEEE. The length of the CDR3 is 14 residues. The CDR3 sequence: CASSFLSNTGELFF. The DNA of the CDR3 is TGTGCCAGCAGCTTCCTTAGCAACACCGGGGAGCTGTTTTTT.

V gene TRBV29-1 combines with J gene TRBJ2-2, with 7 bases aligning to TRBD1. Trimming removed 5 bases from V and 3 bases from J; junction bases left unmatched: 12. CDR3 size: 16 residues. Germline V lookup: CDR1 SQVTM, CDR2 ANQGSEA. In DNA, the CDR3 is TGCAGCGTTCAAGGGGGAACAGGGGTGGACACCGGGGAGCTGTTTTTT. Protein sequence: CSVQGGTGVDTGELFF.

This clone was counted a single time. The V call is TRBV29-1, the J call TRBJ2-7, with TRBD1 matching over 7 bases. This CDR3 has 14 amino acids. Per germline, CDR1 SQVTM and CDR2 ANQGSEA. V dropped 2 bases and J dropped 2; count of bases not matched to a gene: 6. CDR3 nucleotide sequence: TGCAGCGTTGAAAACCGGGACAGACCCTACGAGCAGTACTTC. It encodes CSVENRDRPYEQYF.

This clone appeared a single time. Other DNA sequences from this sample encode an identical CDR3 as well. The gene calls are TRBV7-9 and TRBJ1-2; no clear D gene. Per germline, CDR1 SEHNR and CDR2 FQNEAQ (reference sequence). Trimming pared 1 base from V and 5 bases from J, leaving 5 bases between. This CDR3 comprises 12 residues. CDR3 protein: CASSLGSYGYTF. For the CDR3, the DNA is TGTGCCAGCAGCTTAGGAAGTTATGGCTACACCTTC.